These T cell receptor beta chains were read from a single sample in a study of radiotherapy plus CTLA-4 blockade in lung cancer. The repertoire was sequenced with immunoSEQ multiplex PCR; TCRdb's copy has only in-frame clones and lacks some. The sample includes about 120,000 clones, over 80% seen only once; the top ten take 6.9%. The sample was peripheral blood, taken from a patient treated with radiotherapy plus ipilimumab. All receptors come from a human donor with non-small cell lung cancer that progressed on radiotherapy plus ipilimumab. Each CDR3 is given with its conserved first and last residue. D genes are given only for firm matches. The size entry is marked missing in some rows and otherwise reads once, few, many or a size class.

v_gene: TRBV6-1; d_gene: -; j_gene: TRBJ1-2; abundance: -; CDR3aa: CASSEGKESYGYTF; CDR3nt: TGTGCCAGCAGTGAAGGCAAAGAAAGCTATGGCTACACCTTC
v_gene: TRBV11-3; d_gene: -; j_gene: TRBJ2-3; abundance: -; CDR3aa: CASSFGGGSTDTQYF; CDR3nt: TGTGCCAGCAGCTTCGGGGGAGGCAGCACAGATACGCAGTATTTT
v_gene: TRBV5-1; d_gene: -; j_gene: TRBJ1-1; abundance: -; CDR3aa: CASSSGPKAFF; CDR3nt: TGCGCCAGCAGCTCCGGGCCTAAAGCTTTCTTT
v_gene: TRBV5-1; d_gene: -; j_gene: TRBJ2-7; abundance: -; CDR3aa: CASSAGSGEYEQYF; CDR3nt: TGCGCCAGCAGCGCAGGGTCGGGAGAGTACGAGCAGTACTTC
v_gene: TRBV19; d_gene: -; j_gene: TRBJ1-1; abundance: few; CDR3aa: CASSTGETEAFF; CDR3nt: TGTGCCAGTAGTACGGGGGAGACTGAAGCTTTCTTT
v_gene: TRBV30; d_gene: -; j_gene: TRBJ1-1; abundance: -; CDR3aa: CAWSAGGTNREAFF; CDR3nt: TGTGCCTGGAGTGCGGGGGGAACAAACCGTGAAGCTTTCTTT
v_gene: TRBV27; d_gene: TRBD1; j_gene: TRBJ1-2; abundance: -; CDR3aa: CASSLDRVGGYTF; CDR3nt: TGTGCCAGCAGTCTCGACAGGGTTGGAGGCTACACCTTC
v_gene: TRBV5-6; d_gene: TRBD2; j_gene: TRBJ2-2; abundance: once; CDR3aa: CASSLAGLAGGIDTGELFF; CDR3nt: TGTGCCAGCAGCCTTGCCGGACTAGCGGGAGGGATAGACACCGGGGAGCTGTTTTTT
v_gene: TRBV5-1; d_gene: -; j_gene: TRBJ2-3; abundance: -; CDR3aa: CASSLWVGPVDDTQYF; CDR3nt: TGCGCCAGCAGCTTGTGGGTGGGCCCAGTGGACGATACGCAGTATTTT
v_gene: TRBV25-1; d_gene: -; j_gene: TRBJ1-1; abundance: -; CDR3aa: CASTREGPVPEAFF; CDR3nt: TGTGCCAGTACAAGGGAGGGCCCGGTTCCTGAAGCTTTCTTT
v_gene: TRBV2; d_gene: -; j_gene: TRBJ2-2; abundance: -; CDR3aa: CASSDRQWTGELFF; CDR3nt: TGTGCCAGCAGTGACCGGCAGTGGACCGGGGAGCTGTTTTTT
v_gene: TRBV7-8; d_gene: -; j_gene: TRBJ1-5; abundance: -; CDR3aa: CASSLALDQPQHF; CDR3nt: TGTGCCAGCAGCTTAGCGCTGGATCAGCCCCAGCATTTT
v_gene: TRBV5-4; d_gene: -; j_gene: TRBJ2-5; abundance: -; CDR3aa: CASSLVGVETQYF; CDR3nt: TGTGCCAGCAGCTTGGTTGGGGTTGAGACCCAGTACTTC
v_gene: TRBV27; d_gene: -; j_gene: TRBJ1-2; abundance: -; CDR3aa: CASSSTAGGHTF; CDR3nt: TGTGCCAGCAGTAGTACGGCCGGTGGCCACACCTTC
v_gene: TRBV7-9; d_gene: -; j_gene: TRBJ2-3; abundance: few; CDR3aa: CASSLDLRTDTQYF; CDR3nt: TGTGCCAGCAGCTTAGATCTGAGAACAGATACGCAGTATTTT
v_gene: TRBV11-2; d_gene: -; j_gene: TRBJ2-2; abundance: -; CDR3aa: CASSWPGGFTGELFF; CDR3nt: TGTGCCAGCAGCTGGCCGGGCGGGTTCACCGGGGAGCTGTTTTTT
v_gene: TRBV23-1; d_gene: -; j_gene: TRBJ2-5; abundance: -; CDR3aa: CASRNNISGEGQETQYF; CDR3nt: TGCGCCAGCAGGAACAATATATCGGGAGAAGGGCAAGAGACCCAGTACTTC
v_gene: TRBV4-1; d_gene: -; j_gene: TRBJ2-1; abundance: -; CDR3aa: CASSQDWLQGRYNEQFF; CDR3nt: TGCGCCAGCAGCCAAGATTGGTTACAGGGGAGGTACAATGAGCAGTTCTTC
v_gene: TRBV5-1; d_gene: -; j_gene: TRBJ2-1; abundance: -; CDR3aa: CASSLTSMNEQFF; CDR3nt: TGCGCCAGCAGCTTGACTAGTATGAATGAGCAGTTCTTC
v_gene: TRBV7-9; d_gene: -; j_gene: TRBJ2-5; abundance: -; CDR3aa: CASSLVAGVRETQYF; CDR3nt: TGTGCCAGCAGCTTAGTGGCAGGGGTTAGGGAGACCCAGTACTTC
v_gene: TRBV5-5; d_gene: -; j_gene: TRBJ2-1; abundance: -; CDR3aa: CASSFYLPQSSYNEQFF; CDR3nt: TGTGCCAGCAGCTTTTACCTTCCCCAGAGCTCCTACAATGAGCAGTTCTTC
v_gene: TRBV2; d_gene: TRBD2; j_gene: TRBJ2-3; abundance: -; CDR3aa: CASSEVFGGREDSTDTQYF; CDR3nt: TGTGCCAGCAGTGAAGTTTTTGGTGGGCGGGAGGATAGCACAGATACGCAGTATTTT
v_gene: TRBV9; d_gene: TRBD1; j_gene: TRBJ2-3; abundance: -; CDR3aa: CASSRDRGEGTQYF; CDR3nt: TGTGCCAGCAGCCGGGACAGGGGAGAAGGTACGCAGTATTTT
v_gene: TRBV5-8; d_gene: -; j_gene: TRBJ2-7; abundance: -; CDR3aa: CASSKRRGDYEQYF; CDR3nt: TGTGCCAGCAGCAAACGGAGGGGAGACTACGAGCAGTACTTC
v_gene: TRBV21-1; d_gene: -; j_gene: TRBJ1-4; abundance: -; CDR3aa: CASSKVGVQEKLFF; CDR3nt: TGTGCCAGCAGCAAAGTCGGGGTTCAGGAAAAACTGTTTTTT
v_gene: TRBV7-8; d_gene: TRBD2; j_gene: TRBJ2-5; abundance: -; CDR3aa: CASNLAGGRETQYF; CDR3nt: TGTGCCAGCAATTTAGCGGGAGGGCGGGAGACCCAGTACTTC
v_gene: TRBV2; d_gene: -; j_gene: TRBJ2-5; abundance: -; CDR3aa: CASSATGTDQETQYF; CDR3nt: TGTGCCAGCAGCGCCACCGGGACGGACCAAGAGACCCAGTACTTC
v_gene: TRBV29-1; d_gene: -; j_gene: TRBJ2-1; abundance: -; CDR3aa: CSSAENYNEQFF; CDR3nt: TGCAGCTCAGCGGAGAATTACAATGAGCAGTTCTTC
v_gene: TRBV5-1; d_gene: -; j_gene: TRBJ2-7; abundance: -; CDR3aa: CASSKQGYEQYF; CDR3nt: TGCGCCAGCAGCAAGCAGGGTTACGAGCAGTACTTC
v_gene: TRBV6-1; d_gene: -; j_gene: TRBJ2-7; abundance: -; CDR3aa: CAIRTFSYEQYF; CDR3nt: TGTGCCATTAGGACATTCTCCTACGAGCAGTACTTC
v_gene: TRBV9; d_gene: TRBD1; j_gene: TRBJ2-3; abundance: -; CDR3aa: CASSAGQGSSSGTQYF; CDR3nt: TGTGCCAGCAGCGCAGGACAGGGTTCCTCGTCGGGTACGCAGTATTTT
v_gene: TRBV7-7; d_gene: TRBD2; j_gene: TRBJ2-3; abundance: -; CDR3aa: CASSRTSGASDTQYF; CDR3nt: TGTGCTAGCAGTCGGACTAGCGGGGCCTCCGATACGCAGTATTTT
v_gene: TRBV5-6; d_gene: TRBD1; j_gene: TRBJ1-1; abundance: -; CDR3aa: CASSRNRGLTEAFF; CDR3nt: TGTGCCAGCAGCAGAAACAGGGGACTCACTGAAGCTTTCTTT
v_gene: TRBV19; d_gene: -; j_gene: TRBJ2-3; abundance: -; CDR3aa: CASSIERGSSTDTQYF; CDR3nt: TGTGCCAGTAGTATAGAGAGAGGCTCTAGCACAGATACGCAGTATTTT
v_gene: TRBV29-1; d_gene: TRBD1; j_gene: TRBJ1-5; abundance: -; CDR3aa: CSPISGGLGQPQHF; CDR3nt: TGCAGCCCTATTTCAGGGGGCTTAGGCCAGCCCCAGCATTTT
v_gene: TRBV2; d_gene: TRBD2; j_gene: TRBJ2-5; abundance: -; CDR3aa: CASSTLLADQETQYF; CDR3nt: TGTGCCAGCAGCACGTTACTAGCGGACCAAGAGACCCAGTACTTC
v_gene: TRBV9; d_gene: -; j_gene: TRBJ2-1; abundance: -; CDR3aa: CASSAPSSINEQFF; CDR3nt: TGTGCCAGCAGCGCGCCGTCTAGCATCAATGAGCAGTTCTTC
v_gene: TRBV10-3; d_gene: TRBD1; j_gene: TRBJ1-1; abundance: -; CDR3aa: CAISETRDRALAFF; CDR3nt: TGTGCCATCAGTGAAACCCGGGACAGGGCCTTAGCTTTCTTT
v_gene: TRBV5-1; d_gene: -; j_gene: TRBJ1-1; abundance: -; CDR3aa: CASSLFSLNTEAFF; CDR3nt: TGCGCCAGCAGCTTGTTCTCACTGAACACTGAAGCTTTCTTT
v_gene: TRBV7-2; d_gene: TRBD2; j_gene: TRBJ2-1; abundance: -; CDR3aa: CASSSGLAGSKFF; CDR3nt: TGTGCCAGCAGCTCGGGACTAGCGGGATCGAAGTTCTTC